Following are 7 T cell receptor beta chains from one sample sequenced in a study of blood T cell repertoires in COVID-19. Some clones are missing from TCRdb's copy, which holds only in-frame ones; the method was immunoSEQ multiplex PCR. This table has under 300,000 clones, 85% appearing once. The sequencing sample was made of peripheral blood. Source of these receptors: a woman aged 55 to 70 with active or convalescent COVID-19.

CDR3 nucleotides: TGCAGCGTTCGAATAGCGGGAGAAGGGACCCAGTACTTC. This translates into CSVRIAGEGTQYF. The chain uses TRBV29-1 and TRBJ2-5; 9 nucleotides agree with TRBD2. The ends lost 5 bases at V and 7 bases at J; junction bases unmatched: 8. Germline V gene data show CDR1 as SQVTM and CDR2 as ANQGSEA. The CDR3 is 13 residues long.

This chain joins TRBV4-2 and TRBJ2-7, with 11 nucleotides matching TRBD2. The germline CDR1 and CDR2 sequences are LGHNA and YNFKEQ. Unmatched junction bases numbered 7, after V lost 1 base and J lost 5 bases. The CDR3 contains 16 residues. CDR3 in DNA: TGTGCCAGCAGCCAAGGACTAGCGGGAATAGTCAACGAGCAGTACTTC. This translates into CASSQGLAGIVNEQYF.

The CDR3 bases are TGTGCCAGCAGTTATTCCCGACTAGCGGGGGGGCAGCAAGATACGCAGTATTTT. Translated, it gives CASSYSRLAGGQQDTQYF. The chain employs TRBV6-2 or TRBV6-3 and TRBJ2-3; 14 positions match TRBD2. After removal of 3 bases from V and 5 bases from J, the junction contained 10 bases not matched to a gene. The germline gives CDR1 MNHEY, CDR2 SVGEGT. The length of the CDR3 is 18 residues.

The chain carries TRBV7-9 and TRBJ2-7, with TRBD1 identical over 10 bases. The germline V gene encodes CDR1 SEHNR and CDR2 FQNEAQ (reference sequence). With V trimmed by 4 bases and J by 3 bases, 6 bases remained unmatched. This CDR3 comprises 15 residues. This CDR3 reads CASSSEGQGHYEQYF. Written as DNA, the CDR3 is TGTGCCAGCAGCTCAGAGGGACAGGGGCACTACGAGCAGTACTTC.

The chain employs TRBV15 and TRBJ2-5; 10 bases match TRBD1. Germline trimming cut 3 bases from V and 2 bases from J; bases unmatched to any gene: 3. CDR3 length: 15 residues. Germline CDR1 reads LNHNV; CDR2 reads YYDKDF (reference sequence). The CDR3 nucleotides are TGTGCCACCAGCAGGGGACAGGGGACACAAGAGACCCAGTACTTC. It encodes CATSRGQGTQETQYF. Together with reference TRBV15 and TRBJ2-5, the CDR3 gives the full variable domain: DAMVIQNPRYQVTQFGKPVTLSCSQTLNHNVMYWYQQKSSQAPKLLFHYYDKDFNNEADTPDNFQSRRPNTSFCFLDIRSPGLGDTAMYLCATSRGQGTQETQYFGPGTRLLVL.

This chain connects TRBV4-1 to TRBJ1-2; 8 bases are a match to TRBD1. J lost 3 bases, V lost 1 base, and 7 bases had no gene match. CDR3 length equals 16 residues. Per germline, CDR1 MGHRA and CDR2 YSYEKL. The CDR3 loop is CASSQAYRGIDYGYTF. The CDR3 nucleotides are TGCGCCAGCAGCCAAGCCTACAGGGGGATTGACTATGGCTACACCTTC.

This clone was recorded a few times. The chain carries TRBV5-6 and TRBJ2-7, with D tentatively TRBD2 (6 bases). Trimming pared 2 bases from V and 0 bases from J, leaving 9 bases between. Germline V gene sequence: CDR1 SGHDT, CDR2 YYEEEE. The CDR3 totals 14 residues. The chain's CDR3 is CASSFSGSSYEQYF. CDR3 coding DNA: TGTGCCAGCAGCTTTAGCGGAAGCTCCTACGAGCAGTACTTC.